The present T cell receptor (beta chain) was sequenced within a study of cytomegalovirus exposure and HLA in healthy donors. V dropped 3 bases and J dropped 9; count of bases not matched to a gene: 5. The CDR3 totals 15 residues. CDR1 is SGHTA, CDR2 FQGNSA, per germline. In the PCR, 60 Vbeta and 13 Jbeta primers were used. Generated by immunoSEQ multiplex PCR, the TCRdb table keeps only in-frame clones and is missing some. The top ten hold 1.5% to 2% of the sample, which has roughly 100,000 clones, around 80% seen once. This clone appeared a single time. Its target is unknown. Study-level findings and limits: CMV serostatus was the sole immune exposure information available.

This sequence was found in a woman between 40 and 50 years old in good health and CMV-seronegative. The material sequenced was PBMCs. V is TRBV7-2 and J is TRBJ2-4, with 13 positions matching TRBD2. For the CDR3, the DNA is TGTGCCAGCAGCTTTGGGACTAGCGGGATCGCCATTCAGTACTTC. It is translated as CASSFGTSGIAIQYF.